One sample yielded the 23 T cell receptor beta chains listed below, sequenced in a study of long-term antiretroviral therapy in people with HIV. The authors ran the immunoSEQ assay, v3.0, at survey level. Using immunoSEQ multiplex PCR, the repertoire was profiled, and TCRdb retains in-frame clones only, with some absent. Of roughly 40,000 clones in the sample, 70% to 90% are singletons; the top ten hold 3.5% to 4.5%. The starting material was unsorted PBMCs, obtained 1.2 years after starting antiretroviral therapy. These receptors were collected from a woman between 45 and 65 years old with HIV.

The V call is TRBV9, the J call TRBJ1-1; the D gene is possibly TRBD1 (5 bases). The CDR3 sequence is 13 residues long. Germline CDR1 and CDR2: SGDLS and YYNGEE. Between the trimmed V and J ends, which lost 3 bases and 4 bases, there was a span of 10 bases. CDR3 bases: TGTGCCAGCAGCGCCGGGGCGCGCACTGAAGCTTTCTTT. Its protein is CASSAGARTEAFF.

V and J are TRBV4-1 and TRBJ1-1, with TRBD1 matching over 7 bases. Per the germline V gene, CDR1 is MGHRA and CDR2 is YSYEKL. CDR3 length equals 16 residues. J was trimmed by 1 base and V by 4 bases; bases with no gene match: 9. CDR3 DNA sequence: TGCGCCAGCAGCCTACGACAGGGAACTCGGAACACTGAAGCTTTCTTT. Translated, it gives CASSLRQGTRNTEAFF.

This clone was picked up one time. The V gene is TRBV4-1, the J gene TRBJ2-5; the D is unclear. This CDR3 comprises 11 residues. With 3 bases removed from V and 2 bases from J, the gap between germline ends came to 1 base. Germline V gene data show CDR1 as MGHRA and CDR2 as YSYEKL. DNA of the CDR3: TGCGCCAGCAGCCAGCAAGAGACCCAGTACTTC. This codes for CASSQQETQYF.

V is TRBV12-5 and J is TRBJ1-1; 7 bases agree with TRBD1. The CDR3 consists of 15 residues. The V gene end was trimmed by 5 bases and the J gene end by 5 bases; junction bases not matched to a gene: 11. Germline V CDR1 and CDR2: LGHNT, FRNRAP. In DNA, the CDR3 is TGTGCTAGTGGTCAGAACAGGGGAACAGGGACTGAAGCTTTCTTT. This codes for CASGQNRGTGTEAFF.

This chain's CDR3 is CAWSDHNEQFF. Here the CDR3 DNA reads TGTGCCTGGAGCGACCACAATGAGCAGTTCTTC. The chain couples TRBV30 to TRBJ2-1; no definite D call. CDR3 length: 11 amino acids. V lost 3 bases and J lost 5, with 5 bases in between. Per the germline V gene, CDR1 is GTSNPN and CDR2 is SVGIG (reference sequence). Combining the CDR3 with reference TRBV30 and TRBJ2-1 gives the whole variable domain SQTIHQWPATLVQPVGSPLSLECTVEGTSNPNLYWYRQAAGRGLQLLFYSVGIGQISSEVPQNLSASRPQDRQFILSSKKLLLSDSGFYLCAWSDHNEQFFGPGTRLTVL.

Only a few counts were recorded for this clone. V gene TRBV6-4 combines with J gene TRBJ1-2; D not resolved. Germline CDR1 is MRHNA and CDR2 is SNTAGT. V gave up 0 bases and J gave up 5 bases, with 7 bases separating them. The CDR3 contains 13 residues. The CDR3 nucleotides read TGTGCCAGCAGTGACTCCTCTCAGTATGGCTACACCTTC. It yields the protein CASSDSSQYGYTF.

The J gene is TRBJ2-3, the V gene TRBV7-3; D perhaps matches TRBD2 (7 bases). Germline V gene lookup returns CDR1 SGHTA and CDR2 FQGTGA. The CDR3 length is 17 residues. V lost 5 bases and J 6 bases, leaving 24 bases between the germline ends. The CDR3 spells CASSPRGGAQFGDTQYF. CDR3 nucleotides: TGTGCCAGCAGCCCCCGAGGGGGGGCGCAATTCGGGGATACGCAGTATTTT.

The rearrangement uses TRBV6-1 and TRBJ2-1, with 7 bases fitting TRBD2. The CDR3 consists of 14 residues. Germline V gene data show CDR1 as MNHNS and CDR2 as SASEGT. J gave up 9 bases and V 7 bases, and 12 bases lay outside the gene matches. Here the CDR3 reads CASTVGRGRGEQFF. The CDR3 DNA reads as TGTGCCAGCACCGTAGGGCGGGGGAGAGGTGAGCAGTTCTTC.

V and J are TRBV6-5 and TRBJ2-6; D uncertain. V was pared by 6 bases and J by 4 bases, with 4 bases between. Germline lookup yields CDR1 MNHEY and CDR2 SVGAGI. This CDR3 comprises 12 residues. CDR3 residues: CASRFGANVLTF. DNA of the CDR3: TGTGCCAGCAGGTTCGGGGCCAACGTCCTGACTTTC.

This rearrangement joins TRBV29-1 to TRBJ2-3; unclear D gene. Germline V gene data show CDR1 as SQVTM and CDR2 as ANQGSEA. Trimming removed 0 bases from V and 4 bases from J, with 20 bases in between. This CDR3 is built from 17 residues. The DNA for the CDR3 is TGCAGCGTTGAAGATCTTTCCGGGTATAAACCCCCAGATACGCAGTATTTT. Residues: CSVEDLSGYKPPDTQYF.

The chain joins TRBV19 to TRBJ1-1, with D uncertain. The CDR3 consists of 15 residues. Trimming stripped 3 bases from V and 0 bases from J, with 11 bases between. The V gene's germline CDR1 is LNHDA and CDR2 SQIVND (reference sequence). The CDR3 protein is CASSIDRLMNTEAFF. CDR3 in DNA: TGTGCCAGTAGTATCGACCGTCTCATGAACACTGAAGCTTTCTTT.

This sequence joins TRBV2 and TRBJ1-4; D remains ambiguous. V dropped 2 bases and J dropped 8 bases, with 18 bases sitting between them. The length of the CDR3 is 16 residues. Germline V CDR1 and CDR2: SNHLY, FYNNEI. DNA for the CDR3: TGTGCCAGCAGTGAATCCCGACCCCCCGGAAGGGAAAAACTGTTTTTT. Translated, it gives CASSESRPPGREKLFF.

The genes are TRBV7-3 and TRBJ2-5; the D call may be TRBD1 or TRBD2 (7 bases each). Trimming removed 5 bases from V and 5 bases from J, with 12 bases in between. The CDR3 runs 13 residues. Germline V lookup: CDR1 SGHTA, CDR2 FQGTGA. The CDR3 loop reads CASSPGGVETQYF. CDR3 coding DNA: TGTGCCAGCAGCCCAGGGGGGGTGGAGACCCAGTACTTC.

Regarding this clone: The junction departs from germline at one end; a sequencing error may be responsible. This chain uses TRBV29-1 with TRBJ1-1; D remains ambiguous. The CDR3 is 8 amino acids. The germline gives CDR1 SQVTM, CDR2 ANQGSEA. The CDR3 spells CSVERSMF. The CDR3 nucleotides are TGCAGCGTTGAACGCTCTATGTTT.

The V call is TRBV5-1, the J call TRBJ2-2, with 9 positions matching TRBD2. The CDR3 has 16 residues. Germline V gene lookup returns CDR1 SGHRS and CDR2 YFSETQ. The trim removed 0 bases at V and 2 bases at J, leaving 2 bases unmatched. CDR3 in amino acids: CASSLVAGVNTGELFF. The CDR3 region has the DNA TGCGCCAGCAGCTTGGTAGCGGGGGTCAACACCGGGGAGCTGTTTTTT.

The chain has TRBV6-1 and TRBJ1-6; TRBD1 aligns across 7 bases. CDR1 is MNHNS and CDR2 is SASEGT in the germline V gene. This CDR3 has 16 residues. J gave up 7 bases and V 2 bases, and 8 bases lay outside the gene matches. CDR3: CASSESGTALNSPLHF. For the CDR3, the DNA is TGTGCCAGCAGTGAATCTGGGACAGCGCTCAATTCACCCCTCCACTTT.

In its sample, this clone was seen a few times. The J gene is TRBJ1-1, the V gene TRBV5-1; D might be TRBD1 (5 bases). CDR3 size: 14 residues. The germline gives CDR1 SGHRS, CDR2 YFSETQ. The V end was cut by 4 bases, the J end by 6 bases, with 16 bases between. CDR3 region: CASSLVWGDAEAFF. The CDR3 coding sequence is TGCGCCAGCAGCCTGGTTTGGGGGGACGCTGAAGCTTTCTTT.

The rearrangement links TRBV19 to TRBJ1-1; 8 nucleotides line up with TRBD1. This CDR3 has 14 amino acids. The germline CDR1 and CDR2 sequences are LNHDA and SQIVND (reference sequence). J lost 3 bases, V lost 3 bases, and 3 bases had no gene match. The CDR3 spells CASSIGQGYTEAFF. The CDR3, as DNA: TGTGCCAGTAGTATTGGACAGGGTTACACTGAAGCTTTCTTT.

The chain is built from TRBV4-1 and TRBJ2-7; D ambiguous. CDR1 and CDR2 from the germline V gene are MGHRA and YSYEKL. The V end was cut by 4 bases, the J end by 2 bases, with 15 bases between. This CDR3 spans 15 amino acids. CDR3 region: CASSLSSLEAYEQYF. The CDR3 coding sequence is TGCGCCAGCAGCCTATCCTCCCTTGAGGCCTACGAGCAGTACTTC.

The chain recombines TRBV7-9 with TRBJ2-3; 9 bases are shared with TRBD1. Germline lookup yields CDR1 SEHNR and CDR2 FQNEAQ (reference sequence). The CDR3 extends over 15 amino acids. The V gene end was trimmed by 6 bases and the J gene end by 3 bases; junction bases not matched to a gene: 7. The CDR3 here is CASSRRTGDTDTQYF. DNA for the CDR3: TGTGCCAGCAGTCGCCGGACAGGGGATACAGATACGCAGTATTTT.

The chain is built from TRBV5-4 and TRBJ2-7; D may be TRBD1 (6 bases). The CDR3 sequence is 14 residues long. V shed 4 bases and J shed 2 bases, with 13 bases lying between them. The germline CDR1 and CDR2 sequences are SGHNT and YYREEE (reference sequence). CDR3 DNA: TGTGCCAGCAGCCCCCGGACAGCAACCTACGAGCAGTACTTC. Its translation: CASSPRTATYEQYF.

The gene calls are TRBV30 and TRBJ1-2, with D possibly matching TRBD1 (5 bases). Trimming stripped 7 bases from V and 2 bases from J, with 14 bases between. Germline V gives CDR1 GTSNPN, CDR2 SVGIG (reference sequence). CDR3 length equals 13 residues. CDR3 in DNA: TGTGCCTACCGGAGGGGAGGAAACTATGGCTACACCTTC. Encoded protein: CAYRRGGNYGYTF.

The chain has TRBV5-1 and TRBJ2-1; D gene ambiguous. Trimming removed 4 bases from V and 12 bases from J, with 17 bases in between. There are 13 residues in the CDR3. CDR1 SGHRS and CDR2 YFSETQ come from the germline V gene. CDR3 region: CASSLGPGEGQFF. The CDR3 nucleotides are TGCGCCAGCAGCCTAGGGCCGGGCGAAGGGCAGTTCTTC.